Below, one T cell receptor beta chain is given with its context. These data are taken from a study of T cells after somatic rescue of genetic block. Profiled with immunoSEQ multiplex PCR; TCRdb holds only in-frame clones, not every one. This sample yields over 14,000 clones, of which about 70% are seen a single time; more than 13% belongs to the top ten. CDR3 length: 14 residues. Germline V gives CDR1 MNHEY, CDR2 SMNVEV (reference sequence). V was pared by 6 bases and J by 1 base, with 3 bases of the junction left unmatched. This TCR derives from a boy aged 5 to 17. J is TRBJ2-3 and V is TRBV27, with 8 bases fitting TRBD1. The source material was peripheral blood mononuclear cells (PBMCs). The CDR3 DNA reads TGTGCCAGCAGAGGGACAGGAGGCACAGATACGCAGTATTTT. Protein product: CASRGTGGTDTQYF.